Below are 20 T cell receptor beta chains sequenced from a single sample in a study of post-analysis software for immune sequencing data. Findings of the study overall: Five or six TRBV segments, TRBV5-6, TRBV5-1 and TRBV20-1 among them, were found more frequent in patients than controls.

Their antigens are not known. Prepared TCR beta cDNA libraries contained unique molecular identifiers. Via MiXCR, TCRdb re-called the PCR reads, giving one row per CDR3 protein. The sample holds 450,000 or so distinct CDR3 sequences, less than 45% seen once. The sample comprised blood. These receptors were taken from a girl aged 10-17 years with multiple sclerosis.

This clonotype was picked up a small number of times. The J gene is TRBJ2-1, the V gene TRBV7-3; 10 bases fit TRBD2. Trimming at V came to 5 bases and at J to 9 bases, leaving 10 bases not matched to a gene. Germline-derived CDR1 and CDR2 are SGHTA and FQGTGA. The CDR3 is 15 residues long. CDR3 DNA: TGTGCCAGCAGCATTGGACTAGCGGAGGGGGGTGAGCAGTTCTTC. Translation gives CASSIGLAEGGEQFF.

The chain has TRBV20-1 and TRBJ2-1; TRBD2 agrees at 9 bases. Germline loops: CDR1 DFQATT, CDR2 SNEGSKA (reference sequence). The CDR3 has 15 amino acids. With 5 bases clipped from V and 0 bases from J, the junction kept 5 bases outside the gene matches. CDR3 DNA sequence: TGCAGTGCTCCTCTAGCGGGGCACTCCTACAATGAGCAGTTCTTC. Encoded protein: CSAPLAGHSYNEQFF.

The rearrangement joins TRBV9 to TRBJ2-1; 9 bases agree with TRBD2. The CDR3 consists of 14 residues. Germline V CDR1 and CDR2: SGDLS, YYNGEE. Germline trimming cut 3 bases from V and 12 bases from J; bases unmatched to any gene: 10. The DNA for the CDR3 is TGTGCCAGCAGCGGGACTAGCGCGTCTCGGGGGCAGTTCTTC. Translation gives CASSGTSASRGQFF.

The chain is built from TRBV28 and TRBJ2-1; D uncertain. The germline V and J ends were trimmed by 7 bases and 0 bases, with 10 bases remaining between them. This CDR3 spans 14 amino acids. The germline CDR1 and CDR2 sequences are MDHEN and SYDVKM. The CDR3: CASIRVSSYNEQFF. The CDR3 coding sequence is TGTGCCAGCATAAGGGTAAGCTCCTACAATGAGCAGTTCTTC.

The V gene is TRBV7-2, the J gene TRBJ2-5; either TRBD1 or TRBD2 may supply D (6 bases each). The DNA end is more similar to TRBJ2-7, so the J call may be wrong. This CDR3 region has 17 residues. Germline V CDR1 and CDR2: SGHTA, FQGNSA. CDR3 region: CASSLAHGGTSLYEQYF. CDR3 nucleotides: TGTGCCAGCAGCTTAGCGCATGGGGGGACATCCCTCTACGAGCAGTACTTC.

The chain couples TRBV7-9 to TRBJ1-2; D not resolved. Trimming removed 1 base from V and 1 base from J, with 7 bases in between. CDR3 length equals 14 residues. Germline V gene data show CDR1 as SEHNR and CDR2 as FQNEAQ (reference sequence). The CDR3 nucleotides read TGTGCCAGCAGCTTAGGCGGGAGTAACTATGGCTACACCTTC. Amino acids: CASSLGGSNYGYTF.

The rearrangement links TRBV15 to TRBJ1-2, with TRBD1 identical over 7 bases. The CDR3 is made up of 15 amino acids. Looked up from germline, CDR1 is LNHNV and CDR2 is YYDKDF (reference sequence). Losses at the gene ends were 3 bases for V and 8 bases for J; bases not matched to a gene: 12. The CDR3: CATSSREGTVGGYTF. The CDR3 DNA sequence: TGTGCCACCAGCAGTAGGGAAGGGACAGTTGGAGGCTACACCTTC.

This chain uses TRBV20-1 with TRBJ2-7; D unclear. The end of the DNA aligns better with TRBJ2-5, so the J call may be wrong. This CDR3 has 12 amino acids. Germline assignment: CDR1 DFQATT and CDR2 SNEGSKA (reference sequence). The chain's CDR3 is CSASDGPETQYF. CDR3 DNA sequence: TGCAGTGCTTCGGACGGGCCGGAGACCCAGTACTTC.

This clonotype was seen a few times. This rearrangement joins TRBV28 to TRBJ2-7; D uncertain. Judging by the DNA end, TRBJ2-5 fits better; the J call may be wrong. The germline V gene has CDR1 MDHEN and CDR2 SYDVKM. The CDR3 length is 13 residues. CDR3 sequence reads: CASSLARRETQYF. The CDR3 DNA reads TGTGCCAGCAGTTTAGCGAGGAGAGAGACCCAGTACTTC.

This clonotype was seen only once. CDR3 in DNA: TGTGCCAGCAGCACAATGCTAGCGGAGTACAATGAGCAGTTCTTC. Protein product: CASSTMLAEYNEQFF. The chain couples TRBV7-3 to TRBJ2-1, with TRBD2 matching over 7 bases. The CDR3 runs to 15 residues. Trimming cost V 5 bases and J 4 bases; bases outside gene matches: 8. Germline loops: CDR1 SGHTA, CDR2 FQGTGA.

This clonotype was counted a few times. The rearrangement uses TRBV20-1 and TRBJ1-2; D not resolved. V lost 0 bases and J 4 bases, leaving 6 bases between the germline ends. The V gene's germline CDR1 is DFQATT and CDR2 SNEGSKA (reference sequence). This CDR3 contains 12 residues. DNA for the CDR3: TGCAGTGCTAGAGATCCGTTCTATGGCTACACCTTC. Translation: CSARDPFYGYTF.

As to this clonotype: This could be a read error, since a much larger clone is one nucleotide away. The V and J genes are TRBV13 and TRBJ1-1; maybe TRBD1 (5 bases). This CDR3 spans 15 amino acids. Looked up from germline, CDR1 is PRHDT and CDR2 is FYEKMQ (reference sequence). DNA for the CDR3: TGTGTCAGCAGCCCACGGGGGGATGGGAACACTGAAGCTTTCTTT. Translating gives CVSSPRGDGNTEAFF.

In nucleotides, the CDR3 is TGTGCCACCAGCAGAGACGTACCCTACGAGCAGTACTTC. Its translation is CATSRDVPYEQYF. The chain joins TRBV15 to TRBJ2-7; no clear D. Germline CDR1 reads LNHNV; CDR2 reads YYDKDF (reference sequence). The CDR3 runs 13 residues. Trimming removed 0 bases from V and 2 bases from J, with 5 bases in between.

This clonotype was seen a handful of times. The rearrangement joins TRBV5-1 to TRBJ2-2, with unresolved D. The CDR3 consists of 13 residues. V lost 0 bases, J lost 5 bases, and 5 bases lay in between. The germline gives CDR1 SGHRS, CDR2 YFSETQ. The DNA for the CDR3 is TGCGCCAGCAGCTTGGCGGTAACCGGGGAGCTGTTTTTT. It yields the protein CASSLAVTGELFF.

The chain has TRBV12-3 or TRBV12-4 and TRBJ2-1; D is perhaps TRBD2 (5 bases). The CDR3 sequence is 13 residues long. The V end was cut by 6 bases, the J end by 4 bases, with 10 bases between. The CDR3 nucleotides read TGTGCCAGCAGAACCGGGGAGTACAATGAGCAGTTCTTC. Translated: CASRTGEYNEQFF.

This clonotype was picked up a small number of times. The rearrangement uses TRBV10-3 and TRBJ2-5; 9 bases are a match to TRBD1. Losses at the gene ends were 0 bases for V and 2 bases for J; bases not matched to a gene: 7. There are 17 residues in the CDR3. Germline CDR1 is ENHRY and CDR2 is SYGVKD. CDR3 sequence (DNA): TGTGCCATCAGTGAGTCGGCACCGGGACAGGGACAAGAGACCCAGTACTTC. Encoded protein: CAISESAPGQGQETQYF.

This clonotype is a singleton in its sample. The J gene is TRBJ2-1, the V gene TRBV27, with 9 nucleotides matching TRBD2. This CDR3 comprises 15 residues. Trimming removed 6 bases from V and 7 bases from J; junction bases left unmatched: 10. In germline, CDR1 is MNHEY, CDR2 SMNVEV (reference sequence). CDR3 amino acids: CASRIAGAGENEQFF. CDR3 sequence (DNA): TGTGCCAGCAGAATAGCGGGAGCCGGGGAGAATGAGCAGTTCTTC.

This clonotype was observed a few times. This chain connects TRBV29-1 to TRBJ2-1, with 7 bases aligning to TRBD2. The J segment lost 1 base and the V segment lost 4 bases, leaving 10 bases of the junction unmatched. Germline V CDR1 and CDR2: SQVTM, ANQGSEA. The CDR3 has 16 residues. This CDR3 reads CSVVFGGGRSYNEQFF. CDR3 sequence (DNA): TGCAGCGTTGTCTTTGGTGGCGGGAGATCCTACAATGAGCAGTTCTTC.

There are a few counts of this clonotype. This chain uses TRBV6-1 with TRBJ2-1, with unresolved D. This CDR3 region has 13 residues. V was pared by 7 bases and J by 2 bases, with 9 bases between. Germline CDR1 is MNHNS and CDR2 is SASEGT. The CDR3 is CASTVSTYNEQFF. The CDR3 nucleotides read TGTGCCAGCACGGTCTCTACCTACAATGAGCAGTTCTTC.

Of note for this clonotype: At one end, the junction sequence differs from germline, possibly due to a read error. This chain links TRBV5-1 with TRBJ2-1; D is undetermined. The length of the CDR3 is 14 residues. Germline CDR1 SGHRS, CDR2 YFSETQ. The CDR3 sequence: CAGSAGGGYNEQFF. CDR3 bases: TGCGCCGGCAGCGCCGGCGGCGGTTACAACGAGCAGTTCTTC.